This TCR beta chain is from a study of T cells in Graves' hyperthyroidism and ophthalmopathy. Study-wide background: Any treatment followed the collection of peripheral blood at initial diagnosis.

Uncontrolled infection, other autoimmune disease, pregnancy or lactation led to exclusion. A note on this clonotype: Its antigen is not identified. An end of the junction does not agree with germline; a read error may underlie this.

Regions amplified from RNA transcripts were the TCR beta CDR3 regions. HTBI primers were the set used in a first-round RT-PCR of the TCR CDR3. TCRdb re-called the multiplex PCR reads through MiXCR, storing one row per CDR3 protein. The table includes roughly 740,000 distinct CDR3 sequences, about 15% detected once. Study-wide results and limits: Stable hyperthyroidism was separated from ophthalmopathy by a model based on 13 V-J features. Among clonotypes expanded in thyroid above 0.001, most were also found in blood.

CDR3 length equals 14 residues. Germline values: CDR1 SEHNR, CDR2 FQNEAQ (reference sequence). The chain carries TRBV7-9 and TRBJ2-5, with 7 bases lining up with TRBD2. This clonotype originated in a man aged 18 to 35 with Graves' hyperthyroidism. Material for sequencing was blood. As DNA, the CDR3 is TGCGCCAGCAGCCCTAGCGGACGAAGGGAGACCCAGTACTTC. Translated, it gives CASSPSGRRETQYF.